The T cell receptor (beta chain) described here comes from a study of cytomegalovirus exposure and HLA in healthy donors. Looked up from germline, CDR1 is SGHRS and CDR2 is YFSETQ. CDR3 length: 14 residues. V was trimmed by 3 bases and J by 4 bases, leaving 13 bases between them. The PCR used 60 Vbeta and 13 Jbeta primers. Profiled with immunoSEQ multiplex PCR; TCRdb holds only in-frame clones, not every one. The sample totals about 210,000 clones. This receptor was identified in a young woman in good health and CMV-seropositive. Sequencing was performed on PBMCs. The chain carries TRBV5-1 and TRBJ1-1; no definite D call. CDR3 DNA sequence: TGCGCCAGCAGCTCTTCCAGACAAATCACTGAAGCTTTCTTT. Amino acids: CASSSSRQITEAFF.